Listed here are 13 T cell receptor beta chains from one sample, sequenced in a study of CD8+ T cells in alopecia areata. Extracted RNA was reverse transcribed into cDNA, the sequencing template. Profiled with immunoSEQ multiplex PCR; TCRdb holds only in-frame clones, not every one. Among over 200,000 clones, 50% to 60% were seen once, and the ten largest hold around 0.46%. Sequenced material: CD4+ T cells sorted from blood, taken at week 0. All receptors derive from a human donor with alopecia areata.

The chain has TRBV2 and TRBJ2-7; D is unresolved. The CDR3 runs 13 residues. Looked up from germline, CDR1 is SNHLY and CDR2 is FYNNEI. V lost 5 bases, J lost 3 bases, and 11 bases lay in between. In DNA form, the CDR3 reads TGTGCCAGCAGTTTTGACTCAATCTACGAGCAGTACTTC. It yields the protein CASSFDSIYEQYF.

V and J are TRBV5-4 and TRBJ2-1, with 7 positions matching TRBD1. Germline V gene sequence: CDR1 SGHNT, CDR2 YYREEE (reference sequence). The V gene end was trimmed by 4 bases and the J gene end by 6 bases; junction bases not matched to a gene: 4. CDR3 length: 13 amino acids. The chain's CDR3 is CASSVGTVNEQFF. DNA for the CDR3: TGTGCCAGCAGCGTCGGGACAGTCAATGAGCAGTTCTTC.

This rearrangement joins TRBV5-1 to TRBJ2-7, with 9 bases that match TRBD1. The CDR3 contains 14 residues. The germline CDR1 and CDR2 sequences are SGHRS and YFSETQ. V lost 0 bases to trimming and J lost 7 bases; unmatched junction nucleotides: 5. The CDR3 region is CASSLEQGAYEQYF. DNA of the CDR3: TGCGCCAGCAGCTTGGAACAGGGGGCTTATGAGCAGTACTTC.

In its sample, this clone was seen a few times. One end of the junction varies from germline; a read error may be responsible. The chain uses TRBV30 and TRBJ2-7, with 8 positions matching TRBD1. The CDR3 covers 12 residues. Germline lookup yields CDR1 GTSNPN and CDR2 SVGIG (reference sequence). In nucleotides, the CDR3 is TGTGCCTGGAGTGCCTCCGGGACAGGATATAACTTC. Residues: CAWSASGTGYNF.

V is TRBV11-2 and J is TRBJ2-5, with D possibly being TRBD2 (5 bases). V gave up 1 base and J gave up 4 bases, with 13 bases separating them. The germline CDR1 and CDR2 sequences are SGHAT and FQNNGV. The CDR3 contains 15 residues. The DNA for the CDR3 is TGTGCCAGCAGCTTAGCCCGGGGTCCGGGAGAGACCCAGTACTTC. Residues: CASSLARGPGETQYF.

The chain recombines TRBV5-4 with TRBJ1-1, with D unclear. The CDR3 runs 12 residues. Germline V gene lookup returns CDR1 SGHNT and CDR2 YYREEE (reference sequence). V gave up 0 bases and J gave up 8 bases, with 8 bases separating them. CDR3 loop: CASSLAGYEAFF. In DNA form, the CDR3 reads TGTGCCAGCAGCTTGGCGGGTTACGAAGCTTTCTTT.

This chain uses TRBV2 with TRBJ1-1, with D hard to call. This CDR3 is 11 amino acids long. Germline-derived CDR1 and CDR2 are SNHLY and FYNNEI. The V end was cut by 6 bases, the J end by 7 bases, with 9 bases between. CDR3 region: CASSPNYEAFF. The CDR3, as DNA: TGTGCCAGCAGCCCTAATTATGAAGCTTTCTTT.

This clone turned up a few times. The chain uses TRBV29-1 and TRBJ2-2; D call uncertain. V gave up 5 bases and J gave up 1 base, with 8 bases separating them. The germline gives CDR1 SQVTM, CDR2 ANQGSEA. The CDR3 spans 13 residues. CDR3 sequence reads: CSVLTLNTGELFF. The CDR3 DNA reads as TGCAGCGTTTTGACTTTGAACACCGGGGAGCTGTTTTTT.

The V gene is TRBV30, the J gene TRBJ1-2; no clear D. Deletions cut 5 bases from V and 6 bases from J, with 16 bases between. Germline CDR1 GTSNPN, CDR2 SVGIG (reference sequence). This CDR3 region has 13 residues. CDR3 coding DNA: TGTGCCTGGGAACGGACCCTTAGGGATGGCTACACCTTC. It translates to CAWERTLRDGYTF.

The V call is TRBV5-1, the J call TRBJ1-5; a weak D match, TRBD1 (6 bases). The CDR3 contains 13 residues. V lost 1 base, J lost 7 bases, and 9 bases lay in between. CDR1 is SGHRS and CDR2 is YFSETQ in the germline V gene. The CDR3 here is CASSLQGRQPQHF. CDR3 in DNA: TGCGCCAGCAGCTTGCAGGGGCGCCAGCCCCAGCATTTT.

This clone was seen just once. The V gene is TRBV14, the J gene TRBJ2-3, with 10 bases aligning to TRBD2. The V segment lost 2 bases and the J segment 0 bases; nucleotides outside the gene matches: 5. There are 17 residues in the CDR3. Germline V CDR1 and CDR2: SGHDN, FVKESK. The DNA for the CDR3 is TGTGCCAGCAGCCAACGGACTAGCGGACACAGCACAGATACGCAGTATTTT. This translates into CASSQRTSGHSTDTQYF.

V is TRBV29-1 and J is TRBJ1-2, with a tentative D call TRBD1 (5 bases). CDR3 length: 12 residues. The V end was cut by 7 bases, the J end by 6 bases, with 15 bases between. Germline loops: CDR1 SQVTM, CDR2 ANQGSEA. CDR3 nucleotides: TGCAGCGATTACGGGACTCACGATGGCTACACCTTC. This translates into CSDYGTHDGYTF.

This chain links TRBV4-1 with TRBJ2-1; D possibly corresponds to TRBD1 (5 bases). The CDR3 is made up of 14 amino acids. Germline V gene sequence: CDR1 MGHRA, CDR2 YSYEKL. V was trimmed by 3 bases and J by 6 bases, leaving 12 bases between them. The DNA for the CDR3 is TGCGCCAGCAGCCACCCAGGGCTCGCCAATGAGCAGTTCTTC. Protein sequence: CASSHPGLANEQFF.